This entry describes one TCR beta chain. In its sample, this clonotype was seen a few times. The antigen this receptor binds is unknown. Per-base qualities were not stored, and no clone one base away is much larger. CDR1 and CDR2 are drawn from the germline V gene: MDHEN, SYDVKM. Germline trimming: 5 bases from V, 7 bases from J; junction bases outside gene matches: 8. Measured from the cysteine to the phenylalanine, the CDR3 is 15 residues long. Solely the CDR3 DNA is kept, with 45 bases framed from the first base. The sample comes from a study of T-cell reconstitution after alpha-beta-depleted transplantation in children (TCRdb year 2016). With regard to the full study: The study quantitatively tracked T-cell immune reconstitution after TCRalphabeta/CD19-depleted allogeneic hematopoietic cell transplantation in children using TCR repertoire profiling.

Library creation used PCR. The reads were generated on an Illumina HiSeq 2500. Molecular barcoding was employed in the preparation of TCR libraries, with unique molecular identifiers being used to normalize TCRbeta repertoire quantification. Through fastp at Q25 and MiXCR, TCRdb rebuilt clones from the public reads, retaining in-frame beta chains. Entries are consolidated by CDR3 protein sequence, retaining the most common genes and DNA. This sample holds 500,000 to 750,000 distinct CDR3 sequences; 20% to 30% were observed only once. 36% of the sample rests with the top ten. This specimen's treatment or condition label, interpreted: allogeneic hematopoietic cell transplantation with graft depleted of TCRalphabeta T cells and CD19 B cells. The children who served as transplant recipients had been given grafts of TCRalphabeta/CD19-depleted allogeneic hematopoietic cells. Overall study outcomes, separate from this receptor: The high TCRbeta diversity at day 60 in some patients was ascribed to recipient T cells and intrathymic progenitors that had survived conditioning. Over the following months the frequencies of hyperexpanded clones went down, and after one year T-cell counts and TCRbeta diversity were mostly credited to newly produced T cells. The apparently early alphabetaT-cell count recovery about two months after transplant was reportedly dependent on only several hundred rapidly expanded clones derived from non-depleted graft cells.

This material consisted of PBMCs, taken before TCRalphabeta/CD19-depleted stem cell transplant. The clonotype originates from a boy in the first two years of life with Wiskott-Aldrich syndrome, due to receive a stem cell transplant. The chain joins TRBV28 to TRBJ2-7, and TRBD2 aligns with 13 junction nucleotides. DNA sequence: TGTGCCAGCAGTCTGCGACTAGCGGGAGGTAAAGAGCAGTACTTC. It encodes CASSLRLAGGKEQYF. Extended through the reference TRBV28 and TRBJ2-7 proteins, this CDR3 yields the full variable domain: DVKVTQSSRYLVKRTGEKVFLECVQDMDHENMFWYRQDPGLGLRLIYFSYDVKMKEKGDIPEGYSVSREKKERFSLILESASTNQTSMYLCASSLRLAGGKEQYFGPGTRLTVT.